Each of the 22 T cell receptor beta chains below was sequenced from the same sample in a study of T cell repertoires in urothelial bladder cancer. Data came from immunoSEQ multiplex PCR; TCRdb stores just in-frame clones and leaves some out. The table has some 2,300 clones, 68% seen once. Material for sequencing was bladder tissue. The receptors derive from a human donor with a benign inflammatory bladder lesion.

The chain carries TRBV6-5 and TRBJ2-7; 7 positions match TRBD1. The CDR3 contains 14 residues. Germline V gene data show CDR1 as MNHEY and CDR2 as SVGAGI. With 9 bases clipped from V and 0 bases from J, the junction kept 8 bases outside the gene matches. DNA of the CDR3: TGTGCCAGATGGACAGGAGTCAGCTCCTACGAGCAGTACGTC. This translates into CARWTGVSSYEQYV.

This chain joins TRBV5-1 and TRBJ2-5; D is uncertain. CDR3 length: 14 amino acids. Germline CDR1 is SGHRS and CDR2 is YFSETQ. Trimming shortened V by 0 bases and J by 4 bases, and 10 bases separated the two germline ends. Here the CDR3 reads CASSLAWGGETQYF. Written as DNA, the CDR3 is TGCGCCAGCAGCTTGGCCTGGGGTGGAGAGACCCAGTACTTC.

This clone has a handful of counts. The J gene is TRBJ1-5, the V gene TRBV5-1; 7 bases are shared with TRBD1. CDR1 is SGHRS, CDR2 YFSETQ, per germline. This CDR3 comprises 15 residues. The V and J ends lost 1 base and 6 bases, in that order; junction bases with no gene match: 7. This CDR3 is CASSLLGQGGQPQHF. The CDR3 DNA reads TGCGCCAGCAGCTTGTTGGGGCAGGGGGGTCAGCCCCAGCATTTT. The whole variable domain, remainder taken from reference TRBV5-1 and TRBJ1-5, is KAGVTQTPRYLIKTRGQQVTLSCSPISGHRSVSWYQQTPGQGLQFLFEYFSETQRNKGNFPGRFSGRQFSNSRSEMNVSTLELGDSALYLCASSLLGQGGQPQHFGDGTRLSIL.

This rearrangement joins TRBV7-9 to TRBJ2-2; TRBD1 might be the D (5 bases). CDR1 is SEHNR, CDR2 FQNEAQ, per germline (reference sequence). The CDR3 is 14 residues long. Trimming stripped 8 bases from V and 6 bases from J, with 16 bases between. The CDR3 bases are TGTGCCAGCTCGGTAGGGGCTAACGCCGGGGAGCTGTTTTTT. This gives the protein CASSVGANAGELFF.

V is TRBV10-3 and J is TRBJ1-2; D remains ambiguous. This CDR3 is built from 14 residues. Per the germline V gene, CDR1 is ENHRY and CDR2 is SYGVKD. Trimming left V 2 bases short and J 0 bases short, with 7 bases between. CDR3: CAISEDKANYGYTF. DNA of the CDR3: TGTGCCATCAGTGAGGACAAAGCTAACTATGGCTACACCTTC.

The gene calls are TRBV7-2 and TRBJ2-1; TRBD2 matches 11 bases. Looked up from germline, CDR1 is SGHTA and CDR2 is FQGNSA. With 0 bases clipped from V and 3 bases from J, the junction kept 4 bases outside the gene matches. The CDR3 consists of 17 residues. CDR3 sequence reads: CASSLAGGTSGYNEQFF. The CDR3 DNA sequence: TGTGCCAGCAGCTTAGCAGGGGGGACTAGCGGCTACAATGAGCAGTTCTTC.

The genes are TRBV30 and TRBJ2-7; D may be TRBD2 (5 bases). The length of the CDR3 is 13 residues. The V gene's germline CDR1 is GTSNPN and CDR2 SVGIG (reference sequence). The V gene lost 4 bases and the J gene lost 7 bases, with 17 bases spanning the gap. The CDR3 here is CAWTRTRSGEQYF. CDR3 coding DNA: TGTGCCTGGACCAGAACGAGGTCGGGGGAGCAGTACTTC.

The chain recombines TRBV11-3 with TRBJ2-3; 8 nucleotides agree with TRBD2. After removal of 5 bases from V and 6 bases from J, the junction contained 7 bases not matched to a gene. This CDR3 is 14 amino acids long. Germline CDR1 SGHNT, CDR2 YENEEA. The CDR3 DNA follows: TGTGCCAGCAGCCCCGGTCGGGAGGGGGATACGCAGTATTTT. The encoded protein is CASSPGREGDTQYF.

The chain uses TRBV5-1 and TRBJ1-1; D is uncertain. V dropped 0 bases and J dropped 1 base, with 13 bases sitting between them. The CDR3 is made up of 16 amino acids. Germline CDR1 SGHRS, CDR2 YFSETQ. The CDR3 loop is CASSLAVGQANTEAFF. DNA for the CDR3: TGCGCCAGCAGCTTGGCGGTTGGGCAGGCGAACACTGAAGCTTTCTTT.

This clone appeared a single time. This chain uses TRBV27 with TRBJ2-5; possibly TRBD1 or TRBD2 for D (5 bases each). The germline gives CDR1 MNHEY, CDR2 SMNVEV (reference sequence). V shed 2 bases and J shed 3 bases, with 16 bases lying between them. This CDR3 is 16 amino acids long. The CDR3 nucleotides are TGTGCCAGCAGTTTAGGGGGAGTCAACAAAAAAGAGACCCAGTACTTC. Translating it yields CASSLGGVNKKETQYF.

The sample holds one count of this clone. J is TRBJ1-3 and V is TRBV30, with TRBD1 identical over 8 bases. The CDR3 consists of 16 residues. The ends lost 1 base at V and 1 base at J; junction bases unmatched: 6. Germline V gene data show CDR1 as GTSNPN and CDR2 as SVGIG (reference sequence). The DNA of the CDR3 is TGTGCCTGGAGTGGCCGGGACAGGACGTCTGGAAACACCATATATTTT. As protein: CAWSGRDRTSGNTIYF.

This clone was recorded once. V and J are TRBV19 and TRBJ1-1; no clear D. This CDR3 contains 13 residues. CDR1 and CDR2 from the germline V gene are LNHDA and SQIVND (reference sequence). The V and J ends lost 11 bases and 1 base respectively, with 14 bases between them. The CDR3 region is CAAKREGNTEAFF. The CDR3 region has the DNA TGTGCCGCTAAGCGGGAGGGGAACACTGAAGCTTTCTTT.

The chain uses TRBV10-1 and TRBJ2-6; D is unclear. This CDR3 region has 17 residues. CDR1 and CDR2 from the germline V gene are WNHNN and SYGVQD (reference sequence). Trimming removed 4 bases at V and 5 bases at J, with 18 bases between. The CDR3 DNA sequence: TGCGCCAGCAGTGGCCCTCGCGCACAAAGTCGGGCCAACGTCCTGACTTTC. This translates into CASSGPRAQSRANVLTF.

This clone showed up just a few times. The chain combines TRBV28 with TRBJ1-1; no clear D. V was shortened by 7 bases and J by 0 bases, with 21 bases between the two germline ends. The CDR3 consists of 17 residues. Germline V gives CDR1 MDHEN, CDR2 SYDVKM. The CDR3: CASTEISPYAVNTEAFF. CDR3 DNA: TGTGCCAGCACCGAAATATCCCCATACGCAGTGAACACTGAAGCTTTCTTT.

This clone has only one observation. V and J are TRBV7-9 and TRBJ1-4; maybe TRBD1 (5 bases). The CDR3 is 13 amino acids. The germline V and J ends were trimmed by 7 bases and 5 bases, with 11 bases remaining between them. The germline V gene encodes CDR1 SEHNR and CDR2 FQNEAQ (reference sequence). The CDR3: CASMAGRNEKLFF. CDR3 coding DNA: TGTGCCAGCATGGCGGGGCGGAATGAAAAACTGTTTTTT.

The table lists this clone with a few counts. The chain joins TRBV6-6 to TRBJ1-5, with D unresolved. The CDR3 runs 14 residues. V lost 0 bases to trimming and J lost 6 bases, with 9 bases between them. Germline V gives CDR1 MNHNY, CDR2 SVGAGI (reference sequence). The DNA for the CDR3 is TGTGCCAGCAGTTACTCACAAGGGAGTCAGCCCCAGCATTTT. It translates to CASSYSQGSQPQHF.

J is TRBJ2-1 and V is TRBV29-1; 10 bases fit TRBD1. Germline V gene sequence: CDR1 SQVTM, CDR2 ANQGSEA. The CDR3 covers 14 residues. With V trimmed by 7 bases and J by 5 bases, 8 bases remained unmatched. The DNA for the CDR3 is TGCAGCGGTTTGGTGGGGACAGGGGACAATGAGCAGTTCTTC. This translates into CSGLVGTGDNEQFF.

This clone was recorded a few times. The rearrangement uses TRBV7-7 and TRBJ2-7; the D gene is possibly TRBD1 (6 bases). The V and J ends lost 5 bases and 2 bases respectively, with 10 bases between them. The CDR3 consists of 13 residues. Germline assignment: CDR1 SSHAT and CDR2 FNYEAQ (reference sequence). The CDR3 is CASSQGHPYEQYF. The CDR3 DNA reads TGTGCCAGCAGCCAGGGACACCCCTACGAGCAGTACTTC.

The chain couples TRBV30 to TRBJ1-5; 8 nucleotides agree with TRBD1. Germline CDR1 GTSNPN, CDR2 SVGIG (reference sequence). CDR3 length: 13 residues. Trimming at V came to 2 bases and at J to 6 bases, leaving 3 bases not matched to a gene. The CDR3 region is CAWSQGAGQPQHF. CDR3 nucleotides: TGTGCCTGGAGTCAGGGGGCTGGTCAGCCCCAGCATTTT.

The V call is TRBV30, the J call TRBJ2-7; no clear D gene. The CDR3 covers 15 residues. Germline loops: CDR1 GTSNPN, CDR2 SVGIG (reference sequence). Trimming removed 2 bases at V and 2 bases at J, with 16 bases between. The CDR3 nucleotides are TGTGCCTGGAGTCTAGACACACGCCGGACCTACGAGCAGTACTTC. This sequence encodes CAWSLDTRRTYEQYF.

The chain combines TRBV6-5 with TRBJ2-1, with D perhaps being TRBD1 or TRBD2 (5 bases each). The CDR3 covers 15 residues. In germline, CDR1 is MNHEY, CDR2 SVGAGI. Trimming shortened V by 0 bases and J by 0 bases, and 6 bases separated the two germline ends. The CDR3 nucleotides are TGTGCCAGCAGTTACTCGGGGGTCTCCTACAATGAGCAGTTCTTC. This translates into CASSYSGVSYNEQFF.

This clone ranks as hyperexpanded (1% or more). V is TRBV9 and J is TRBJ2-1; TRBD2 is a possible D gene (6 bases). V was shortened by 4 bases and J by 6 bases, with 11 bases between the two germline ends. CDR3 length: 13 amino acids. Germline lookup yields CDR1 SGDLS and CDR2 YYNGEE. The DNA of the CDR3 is TGTGCCAGCAGCCCCTCGACTAGCAATGAGCAGTTCTTC. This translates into CASSPSTSNEQFF.